The clone carrying this T cell receptor beta chain was observed a handful of times. The antigen remains unidentified. Amplified TCR beta CDR3 regions derived from RNA transcripts. The HTBI set primed first-round TCR CDR3 RT-PCR. TCRdb itself ran the multiplex PCR reads through MiXCR, one entry per CDR3 protein. Of 350,000 to 400,000 distinct CDR3 sequences listed, more than 13% are singletons. The record originates from a study of T cells in Graves' hyperthyroidism and ophthalmopathy. Study-wide findings and caveats: Blood held most thyroid clonotypes expanded above 0.001 frequency.

This CDR3 comprises 16 residues. Germline CDR1 and CDR2: DFQATT and SNEGSKA (reference sequence). With 3 bases clipped from V and 2 bases from J, the junction kept 4 bases outside the gene matches. This sample holds PBMCs from 8.5 to 10 ml fresh peripheral blood. This sequence joins TRBV20-1 and TRBJ2-6; 10 bases are shared with TRBD2. Sequencing used blood. This sequence was found in a woman aged 25 to 39 with Graves' hyperthyroidism. The CDR3 here is CSARPSGSAGANVLTF. As DNA, the CDR3 is TGCAGTGCTAGGCCTAGCGGGAGTGCTGGGGCCAACGTCCTGACTTTC.